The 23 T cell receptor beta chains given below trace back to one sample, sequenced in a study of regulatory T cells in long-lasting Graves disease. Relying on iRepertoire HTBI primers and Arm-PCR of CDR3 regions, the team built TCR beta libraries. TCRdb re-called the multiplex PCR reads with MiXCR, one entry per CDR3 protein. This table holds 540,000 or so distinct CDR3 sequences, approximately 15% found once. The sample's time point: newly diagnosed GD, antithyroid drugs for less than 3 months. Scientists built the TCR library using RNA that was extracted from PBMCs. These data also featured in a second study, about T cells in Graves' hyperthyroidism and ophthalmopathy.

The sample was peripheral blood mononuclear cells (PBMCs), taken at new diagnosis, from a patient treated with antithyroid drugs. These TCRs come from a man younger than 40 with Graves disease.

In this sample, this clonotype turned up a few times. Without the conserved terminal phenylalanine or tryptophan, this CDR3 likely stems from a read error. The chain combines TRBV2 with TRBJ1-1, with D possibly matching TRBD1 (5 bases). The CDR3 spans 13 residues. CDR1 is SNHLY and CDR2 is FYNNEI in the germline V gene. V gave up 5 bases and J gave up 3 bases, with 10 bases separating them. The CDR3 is CASSQTEYTEAFS. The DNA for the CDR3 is TGTGCCAGCAGTCAGACAGAGTACACTGAAGCTTTCTCT.

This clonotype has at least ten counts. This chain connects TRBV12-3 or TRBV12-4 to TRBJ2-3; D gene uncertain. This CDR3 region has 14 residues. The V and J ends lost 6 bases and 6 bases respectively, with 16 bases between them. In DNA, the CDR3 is TGTGCCAGCAGCTACCGGTTTGGGCGGGATACGCAGTATTTT. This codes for CASSYRFGRDTQYF.

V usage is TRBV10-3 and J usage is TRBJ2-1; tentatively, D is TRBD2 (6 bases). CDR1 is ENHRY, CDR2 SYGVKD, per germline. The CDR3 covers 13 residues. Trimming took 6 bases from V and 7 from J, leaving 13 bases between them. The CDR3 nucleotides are TGTGCCATCAGGTCCGCGGGAACGAATGAGCAGTTCTTC. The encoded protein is CAIRSAGTNEQFF.

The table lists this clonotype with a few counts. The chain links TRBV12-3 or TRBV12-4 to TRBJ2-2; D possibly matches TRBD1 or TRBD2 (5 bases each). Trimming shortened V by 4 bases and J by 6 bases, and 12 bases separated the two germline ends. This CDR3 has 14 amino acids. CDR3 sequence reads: CASSYPGRAGELFF. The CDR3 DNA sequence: TGTGCCAGCAGTTATCCAGGGCGGGCCGGGGAGCTGTTTTTT.

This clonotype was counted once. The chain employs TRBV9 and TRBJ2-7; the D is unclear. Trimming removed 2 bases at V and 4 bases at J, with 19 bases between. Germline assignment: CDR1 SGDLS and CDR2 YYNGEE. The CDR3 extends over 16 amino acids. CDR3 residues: CASSVREKAGVYEQYF. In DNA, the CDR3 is TGTGCCAGCAGCGTCCGAGAGAAGGCTGGCGTGTACGAGCAGTACTTC.

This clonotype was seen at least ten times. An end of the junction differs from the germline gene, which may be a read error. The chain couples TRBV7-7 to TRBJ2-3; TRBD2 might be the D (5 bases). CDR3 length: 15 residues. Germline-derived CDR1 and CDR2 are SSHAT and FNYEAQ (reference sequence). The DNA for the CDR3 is TGTGCTAGCAGCTTAATTGCGGGCAGCACAGATACGCAGTATTTT. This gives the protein CASSLIAGSTDTQYF.

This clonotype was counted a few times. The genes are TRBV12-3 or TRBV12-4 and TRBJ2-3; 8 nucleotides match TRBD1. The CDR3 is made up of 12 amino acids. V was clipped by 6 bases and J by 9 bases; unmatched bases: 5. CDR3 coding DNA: TGTGCCAGCAGGGAACAGGGGGACACGCAGTATTTT. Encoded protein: CASREQGDTQYF.

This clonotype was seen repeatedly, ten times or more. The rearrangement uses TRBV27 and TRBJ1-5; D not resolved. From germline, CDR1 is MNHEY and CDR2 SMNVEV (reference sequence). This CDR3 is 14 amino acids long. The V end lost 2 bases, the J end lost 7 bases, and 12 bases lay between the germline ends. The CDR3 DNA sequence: TGTGCCAGCAGTTTACGTGGGGTCGGGCAGCCCCAGCATTTT. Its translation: CASSLRGVGQPQHF.

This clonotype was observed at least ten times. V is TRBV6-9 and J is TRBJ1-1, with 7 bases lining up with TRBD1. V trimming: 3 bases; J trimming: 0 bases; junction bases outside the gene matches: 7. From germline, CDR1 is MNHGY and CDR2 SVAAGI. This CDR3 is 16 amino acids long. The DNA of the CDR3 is TGTGCCAGCAGTTACGCCAGGGGGGGGATGAACACTGAAGCTTTCTTT. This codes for CASSYARGGMNTEAFF.

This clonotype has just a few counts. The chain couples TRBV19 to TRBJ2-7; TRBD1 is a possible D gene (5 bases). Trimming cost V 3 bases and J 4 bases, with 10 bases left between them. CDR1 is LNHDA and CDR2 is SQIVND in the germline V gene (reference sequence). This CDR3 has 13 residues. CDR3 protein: CASSMVQGYEQYF. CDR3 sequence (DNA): TGTGCCAGTAGTATGGTGCAGGGTTACGAGCAGTACTTC. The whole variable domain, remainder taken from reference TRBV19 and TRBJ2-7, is DGGITQSPKYLFRKEGQNVTLSCEQNLNHDAMYWYRQDPGQGLRLIYYSQIVNDFQKGDIAEGYSVSREKKESFPLTVTSAQKNPTAFYLCASSMVQGYEQYFGPGTRLTVT.

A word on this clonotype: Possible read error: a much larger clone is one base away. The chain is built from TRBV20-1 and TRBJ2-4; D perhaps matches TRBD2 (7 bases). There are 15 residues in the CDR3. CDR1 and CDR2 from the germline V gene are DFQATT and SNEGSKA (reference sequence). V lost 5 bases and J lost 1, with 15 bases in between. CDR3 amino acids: CSAGGPGGAKNIQYF. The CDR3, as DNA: TGCAGTGCTGGGGGCCCCGGGGGGGCCAAAAACATTCAGTACTTC.

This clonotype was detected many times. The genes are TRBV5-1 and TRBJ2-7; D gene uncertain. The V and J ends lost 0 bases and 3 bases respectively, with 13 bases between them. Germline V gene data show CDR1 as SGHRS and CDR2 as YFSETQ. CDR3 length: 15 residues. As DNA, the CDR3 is TGCGCCAGCAGCTTGGCAACTCATGAAAACTACGAGCAGTACTTC. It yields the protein CASSLATHENYEQYF. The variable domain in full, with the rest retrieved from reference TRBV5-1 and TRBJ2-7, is KAGVTQTPRYLIKTRGQQVTLSCSPISGHRSVSWYQQTPGQGLQFLFEYFSETQRNKGNFPGRFSGRQFSNSRSEMNVSTLELGDSALYLCASSLATHENYEQYFGPGTRLTVT.

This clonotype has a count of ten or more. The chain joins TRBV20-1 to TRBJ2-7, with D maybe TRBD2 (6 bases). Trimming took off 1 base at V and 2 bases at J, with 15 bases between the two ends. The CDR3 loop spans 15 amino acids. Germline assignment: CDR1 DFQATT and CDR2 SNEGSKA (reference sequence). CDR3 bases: TGCAGTGCTAGAGCAGGTGGAGGGCAAACCTACGAGCAGTACTTC. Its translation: CSARAGGGQTYEQYF.

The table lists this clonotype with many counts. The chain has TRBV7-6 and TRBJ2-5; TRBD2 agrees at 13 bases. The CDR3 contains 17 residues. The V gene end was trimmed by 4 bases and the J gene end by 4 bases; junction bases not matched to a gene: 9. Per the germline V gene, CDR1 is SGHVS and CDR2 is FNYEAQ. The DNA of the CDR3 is TGTGCCAGCAGCTCCTGGACTAGCGGGAGTCCCCGAGAGACCCAGTACTTC. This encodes CASSSWTSGSPRETQYF.

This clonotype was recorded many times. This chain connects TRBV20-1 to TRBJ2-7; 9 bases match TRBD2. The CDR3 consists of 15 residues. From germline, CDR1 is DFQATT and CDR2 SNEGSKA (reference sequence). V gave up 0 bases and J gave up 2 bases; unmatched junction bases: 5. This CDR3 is CSARDLAGYPYEQYF. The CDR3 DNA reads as TGCAGTGCTAGAGATCTAGCGGGATATCCCTACGAGCAGTACTTC.

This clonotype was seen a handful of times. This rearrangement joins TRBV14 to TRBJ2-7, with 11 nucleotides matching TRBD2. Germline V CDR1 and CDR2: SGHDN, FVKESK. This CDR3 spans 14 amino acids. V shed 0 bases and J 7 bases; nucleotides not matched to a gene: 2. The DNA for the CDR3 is TGTGCCAGCAGCCAAGATCTAGCGGGAGGAGAGCAGTACTTC. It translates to CASSQDLAGGEQYF.

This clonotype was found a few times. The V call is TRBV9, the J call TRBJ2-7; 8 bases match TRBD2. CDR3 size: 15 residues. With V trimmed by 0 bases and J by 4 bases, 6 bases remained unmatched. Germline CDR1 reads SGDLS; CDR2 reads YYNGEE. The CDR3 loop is CASSVEAAGGYEQYF. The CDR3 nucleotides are TGTGCCAGCAGCGTAGAGGCGGCGGGAGGATACGAGCAGTACTTC.

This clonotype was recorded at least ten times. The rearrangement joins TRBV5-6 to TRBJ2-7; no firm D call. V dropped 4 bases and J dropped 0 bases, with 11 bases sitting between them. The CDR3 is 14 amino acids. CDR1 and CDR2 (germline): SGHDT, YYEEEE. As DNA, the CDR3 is TGTGCCAGCAGCCTCTCAGCGAGCTCCTACGAGCAGTACTTC. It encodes CASSLSASSYEQYF.

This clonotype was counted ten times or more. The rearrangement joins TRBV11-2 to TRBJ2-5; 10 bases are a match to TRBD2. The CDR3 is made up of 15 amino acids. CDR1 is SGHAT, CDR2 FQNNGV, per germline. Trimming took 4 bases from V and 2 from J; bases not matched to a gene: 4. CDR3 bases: TGTGCCAGCAGCTCCGTTAGCGGGAGGCAAGAGACCCAGTACTTC. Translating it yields CASSSVSGRQETQYF.

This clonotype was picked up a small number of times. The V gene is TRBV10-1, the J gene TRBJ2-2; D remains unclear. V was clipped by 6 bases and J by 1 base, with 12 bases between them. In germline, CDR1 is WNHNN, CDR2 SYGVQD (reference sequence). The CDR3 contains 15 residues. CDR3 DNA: TGCGCCAGCAGCGCAAATTTACAGAACACCGGGGAGCTGTTTTTT. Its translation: CASSANLQNTGELFF.

CDR3 sequence (DNA): TGTGCCAGCAGCTTAGATGGCGAGGGCATTAATGAAAAACTGTTTTTT. It translates to CASSLDGEGINEKLFF. This chain uses TRBV7-2 with TRBJ1-4; D is unresolved. The CDR3 contains 16 residues. V was shortened by 1 base and J by 4 bases, with 13 bases between the two germline ends. Germline-derived CDR1 and CDR2 are SGHTA and FQGNSA.

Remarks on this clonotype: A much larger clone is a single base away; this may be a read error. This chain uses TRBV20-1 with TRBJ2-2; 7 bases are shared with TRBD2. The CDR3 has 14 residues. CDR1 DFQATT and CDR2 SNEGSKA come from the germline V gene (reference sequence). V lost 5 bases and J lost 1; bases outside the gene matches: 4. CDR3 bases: TGCAGTGCTCCTCCTAGCGGGAACACCGGGGAGCTGTTTTTT. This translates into CSAPPSGNTGELFF.

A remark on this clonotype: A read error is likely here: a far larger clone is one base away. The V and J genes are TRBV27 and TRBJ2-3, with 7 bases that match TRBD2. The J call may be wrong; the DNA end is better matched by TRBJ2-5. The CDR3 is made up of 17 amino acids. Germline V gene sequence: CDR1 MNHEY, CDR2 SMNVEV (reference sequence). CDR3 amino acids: CASSGMAAGAGAETQYF. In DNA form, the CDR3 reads TGTGCCAGCAGTGGGATGGCGGCGGGAGCTGGAGCAGAGACCCAGTACTTC.